These 4 T cell receptor beta chains were sequenced from one sample in a study of T cells in Graves' hyperthyroidism and ophthalmopathy. From RNA transcripts, TCR beta CDR3 regions were amplified. The TCR CDR3 was amplified in a first-round RT-PCR using the HTBI primer set. One entry per CDR3 protein results from TCRdb running MiXCR on the multiplex PCR reads. The sample records 340,000 or so distinct CDR3 sequences, approximately 15% being singletons. The sample comprised blood. Receptors were obtained from a man under 40 with Graves' hyperthyroidism.

This chain connects TRBV15 to TRBJ2-3; D ambiguous. This CDR3 is built from 13 residues. Germline V gene sequence: CDR1 LNHNV, CDR2 YYDKDF (reference sequence). The V and J ends lost 4 bases and 5 bases respectively, with 10 bases between them. CDR3 nucleotides: TGTGCCACCAGCATCGGCAGGCGAGATACGCAGTATTTT. This sequence encodes CATSIGRRDTQYF.

This clonotype was detected many times. The V gene is TRBV30, the J gene TRBJ2-7, with D unclear. Looked up from germline, CDR1 is GTSNPN and CDR2 is SVGIG (reference sequence). The CDR3 is 13 amino acids. Trimming cost V 0 bases and J 3 bases, with 9 bases left between them. The CDR3 loop reads CAWSVFDGYEQYF. The CDR3 nucleotides are TGTGCCTGGAGTGTATTCGATGGCTACGAGCAGTACTTC.

Only one count was recorded for this clonotype. The chain couples TRBV15 to TRBJ1-5; D unclear. Germline V gene lookup returns CDR1 LNHNV and CDR2 YYDKDF (reference sequence). V lost 5 bases, J lost 4 bases, and 12 bases lay in between. The CDR3 contains 14 residues. The CDR3 DNA reads as TGTGCCACCAGCTACGAGGCACCTAATCAGCCCCAGCATTTT. Amino acid sequence: CATSYEAPNQPQHF.

This clonotype was seen many times. The J gene is TRBJ2-3, the V gene TRBV3-1; 7 bases agree with TRBD2. Germline-derived CDR1 and CDR2 are LGHDT and YNNKEL (reference sequence). CDR3 length: 16 amino acids. Trimming took 5 bases from V and 2 from J; bases not matched to a gene: 10. The CDR3 DNA sequence: TGTGCCAGCAGCGCTAAGAAGCGGGGATTCACAGATACGCAGTATTTT. Its protein is CASSAKKRGFTDTQYF.